Each of the 30 T cell receptor beta chains below was sequenced from the same sample in a study of T cell responses to AZD1222 COVID-19 vaccine. Sequenced by immunoSEQ multiplex PCR; TCRdb stores in-frame clones only, minus some. The data contain about 140,000 clones, over 85% of them singletons. This material consisted of peripheral blood, taken on day 0 of AZD1222 vaccination. The source is an adult in good health.

The chain uses TRBV7-8 and TRBJ1-2, with unresolved D. This CDR3 has 15 residues. V gave up 4 bases and J gave up 4 bases, with 16 bases separating them. The germline gives CDR1 SGHVS, CDR2 FQNEAQ. CDR3 loop: CASSYVTEHPYGYTF. The CDR3 region has the DNA TGTGCCAGCAGCTACGTGACGGAACACCCCTATGGCTACACCTTC.

The rearrangement links TRBV4-2 to TRBJ1-2; 9 bases match TRBD1. The ends lost 3 bases at V and 6 bases at J; junction bases unmatched: 5. CDR1 is LGHNA, CDR2 YNFKEQ, per germline. The CDR3 covers 14 residues. The CDR3 region has the DNA TGTGCCAGCAGCCAGGAACAGGGGGCCGATGGCTACACCTTC. Protein: CASSQEQGADGYTF.

V is TRBV28 and J is TRBJ1-1; the D is unclear. The CDR3 has 12 amino acids. Germline CDR1 MDHEN, CDR2 SYDVKM. The ends were cut back, 5 bases at V and 4 bases at J, with 8 bases in the middle. CDR3 sequence reads: CASSPLPTEAFF. CDR3 coding DNA: TGTGCCAGCAGTCCCCTACCCACTGAAGCTTTCTTT.

This chain links TRBV4-2 with TRBJ1-5; D remains ambiguous. This CDR3 has 13 amino acids. V lost 5 bases, J lost 4 bases, and 9 bases lay in between. Per the germline V gene, CDR1 is LGHNA and CDR2 is YNFKEQ. The CDR3 here is CASSSKINQPQHF. CDR3 bases: TGTGCCAGCAGCTCCAAAATTAATCAGCCCCAGCATTTT.

This clone was observed a handful of times. The J gene is TRBJ1-2, the V gene TRBV19; 8 bases fit TRBD1. The V gene's germline CDR1 is LNHDA and CDR2 SQIVND (reference sequence). Trimming took 2 bases from V and 6 from J; bases not matched to a gene: 11. This CDR3 is 16 amino acids long. Here the CDR3 DNA reads TGTGCCAGTAGTATATTCGCGCAGACAGGGGATCATGGCTACACCTTC. It yields the protein CASSIFAQTGDHGYTF.

The chain couples TRBV11-2 to TRBJ2-2, with D maybe TRBD2 (5 bases). V gave up 1 base and J gave up 4 bases, with 10 bases separating them. Germline CDR1 and CDR2: SGHAT and FQNNGV. CDR3 length: 15 residues. The CDR3 spells CASSLGLAGTGELFF. The DNA for the CDR3 is TGTGCCAGCAGCTTAGGGCTAGCTGGCACCGGGGAGCTGTTTTTT.

The rearrangement links TRBV10-3 to TRBJ1-1, with D uncertain. From germline, CDR1 is ENHRY and CDR2 SYGVKD. V was shortened by 2 bases and J by 4 bases, with 11 bases between the two germline ends. The CDR3 consists of 14 residues. CDR3: CAISEGVGSTEAFF. CDR3 coding DNA: TGTGCCATCAGTGAGGGGGTTGGGAGCACTGAAGCTTTCTTT.

A single count supports this clone. This chain joins TRBV28 and TRBJ2-7, with 11 bases that match TRBD1. Losses at the gene ends were 1 base for V and 3 bases for J; bases not matched to a gene: 2. Germline CDR1 and CDR2: MDHEN and SYDVKM. There are 15 residues in the CDR3. As DNA, the CDR3 is TGTGCCAGCAGTTTATCCGGGACAGGGGGCTACGAGCAGTACTTC. Its translation is CASSLSGTGGYEQYF.

The J gene is TRBJ1-1, the V gene TRBV13, with 7 bases aligning to TRBD1. CDR3 length: 17 amino acids. The V gene end was trimmed by 5 bases and the J gene end by 3 bases; junction bases not matched to a gene: 15. Germline loops: CDR1 PRHDT, CDR2 FYEKMQ (reference sequence). The CDR3 loop is CASSASRGPVQYTEAFF. The CDR3 nucleotides read TGTGCCAGCAGCGCTTCAAGGGGGCCCGTGCAATACACTGAAGCTTTCTTT.

The chain carries TRBV24-1 and TRBJ2-3; D gene unclear. The CDR3 is 14 amino acids. The ends were cut back, 5 bases at V and 1 base at J, with 9 bases in the middle. Germline CDR1 KGHDR, CDR2 SFDVKD. This CDR3 reads CATSVTGGTDTQYF. The CDR3, as DNA: TGTGCCACCAGTGTCACTGGGGGCACAGATACGCAGTATTTT.

This clone has only a few counts. The rearrangement uses TRBV12-3 or TRBV12-4 and TRBJ2-1; unclear D gene. The V gene lost 1 base and the J gene lost 9 bases, with 4 bases spanning the gap. CDR3 length equals 11 residues. CDR3 in amino acids: CASSLGFEQFF. The DNA for the CDR3 is TGTGCCAGCAGTTTAGGCTTTGAGCAGTTCTTC.

This clone was counted between two and nine times. The J gene is TRBJ1-2, the V gene TRBV12-5, with D perhaps matching TRBD1 (6 bases). Germline CDR1 reads LGHNT; CDR2 reads FRNRAP. The CDR3 totals 15 residues. V lost 2 bases and J lost 7, with 17 bases in between. The CDR3 reads CASGLYPQGLRGYTF. The CDR3 nucleotides read TGTGCTAGTGGTTTGTACCCCCAGGGGTTGCGTGGCTACACCTTC.

The J gene is TRBJ2-1, the V gene TRBV6-5, with a possible D match to TRBD2 (7 bases). V was pared by 6 bases and J by 7 bases, with 19 bases between. The length of the CDR3 is 15 residues. Germline lookup yields CDR1 MNHEY and CDR2 SVGAGI. CDR3 region: CASRARGGPPNEQFF. The CDR3 DNA is TGTGCCAGCAGGGCAAGGGGGGGACCCCCTAATGAGCAGTTCTTC.

This clone was seen a handful of times. J is TRBJ1-1 and V is TRBV21-1; the D call in the table, TRBD1, was not verified against the DNA. TRBV21-1 is marked as a pseudogene. The CDR3 loop spans 17 amino acids. CDR3 in DNA: TGTGCCAGCAGCAGAGACCGGGACAGGGTTATCAACACTGAAGCTTTCTTT. It translates to CASSRDRDRVINTEAFF.

The chain has TRBV6-6 and TRBJ1-5; a weak D match, TRBD1 (5 bases). Germline V gives CDR1 MNHNY, CDR2 SVGAGI (reference sequence). The CDR3 is 12 amino acids. Between the trimmed V and J ends, which lost 7 bases and 4 bases, there was a span of 8 bases. The CDR3 is CASTRQNQPQHF. CDR3 sequence (DNA): TGTGCCAGCACCAGACAGAATCAGCCCCAGCATTTT.

The chain employs TRBV19 and TRBJ2-7; 7 bases are a match to TRBD1. CDR1 and CDR2 from the germline V gene are LNHDA and SQIVND (reference sequence). The CDR3 is 15 amino acids. The V gene end was trimmed by 3 bases and the J gene end by 0 bases; junction bases not matched to a gene: 5. The CDR3 spells CASSIRDSSSYEQYF. The DNA of the CDR3 is TGTGCCAGTAGTATCAGGGACAGCAGCTCCTACGAGCAGTACTTC.

The chain carries TRBV7-2 and TRBJ2-3, with D possibly TRBD2 on 7 matching bases. The V and J ends lost 1 base and 4 bases respectively, with 12 bases between them. The germline V gene has CDR1 SGHTA and CDR2 FQGNSA. This CDR3 region has 15 residues. The CDR3 nucleotides are TGTGCCAGCAGCTTAGTCGGGGGGCAGGCAGATACGCAGTATTTT. Its translation is CASSLVGGQADTQYF.

V usage is TRBV6-5 and J usage is TRBJ1-6; 7 bases line up with TRBD1. CDR1 is MNHEY and CDR2 is SVGAGI in the germline V gene. V shed 6 bases, J shed 9 bases, and the junction held 8 bases outside the gene matches. The CDR3 loop spans 14 amino acids. The CDR3 is CASRSGRGPSPLHF. The CDR3 DNA is TGTGCCAGCAGGTCGGGAAGGGGGCCTTCACCCCTCCACTTT.

The table lists this clone with a count of one. This chain connects TRBV6-5 to TRBJ1-3, with D unclear. V was clipped by 11 bases and J by 0 bases, with 17 bases between them. Germline-derived CDR1 and CDR2 are MNHEY and SVGAGI. The length of the CDR3 is 15 residues. The CDR3 coding sequence is TGTGCCTGCAACCTTGGCTTGGCCTCTGGAAACACCATATATTTT. It is translated as CACNLGLASGNTIYF.

CDR3 DNA sequence: TGTGCCAGCAGCCAAGTAGGCGGGAGGGCCGCCAATGAGCAGTTCTTC. Residues: CASSQVGGRAANEQFF. J is TRBJ2-1 and V is TRBV4-2; 9 bases align to TRBD2. Germline lookup yields CDR1 LGHNA and CDR2 YNFKEQ. Germline trimming cut 1 base from V and 6 bases from J; bases unmatched to any gene: 7. The CDR3 loop spans 16 amino acids.

CDR3 sequence: CASSPRTSGRETQYF. The CDR3 coding sequence is TGTGCCAGCAGTCCAAGGACTAGCGGGAGAGAGACCCAGTACTTC. The chain uses TRBV6-2 or TRBV6-3 and TRBJ2-5, with TRBD2 matching 13 bases. Trimming took 5 bases from V and 4 from J; bases not matched to a gene: 4. The V gene's germline CDR1 is MNHEY and CDR2 SVGEGT. The CDR3 length is 15 residues.

The gene calls are TRBV18 and TRBJ2-5; no clear D gene. CDR3 length: 12 residues. V was pared by 0 bases and J by 4 bases, with 3 bases between. In germline, CDR1 is KGHSH, CDR2 LQKENI. CDR3 in DNA: TGTGCCAGCTCACCACCGACAGAGACCCAGTACTTC. Amino acid sequence: CASSPPTETQYF.

This clone has a single count. This chain uses TRBV28 with TRBJ1-5; D is undetermined. CDR3 size: 14 residues. Looked up from germline, CDR1 is MDHEN and CDR2 is SYDVKM. V was pared by 2 bases and J by 0 bases, with 5 bases between. In nucleotides, the CDR3 is TGTGCCAGCAGTTTAGGGAATAGCAATCAGCCCCAGCATTTT. Its protein is CASSLGNSNQPQHF.

This clone has only one observation. The chain recombines TRBV4-1 with TRBJ2-2; D uncertain. This CDR3 region has 16 residues. In germline, CDR1 is MGHRA, CDR2 YSYEKL. V lost 0 bases and J 7 bases, leaving 15 bases between the germline ends. The CDR3 region has the DNA TGCGCCAGCAGCCAAGATCTGGTAACCACGATCGGGGAGCTGTTTTTT. Protein sequence: CASSQDLVTTIGELFF.

The rearrangement joins TRBV18 to TRBJ2-1; no definite D call. The germline gives CDR1 KGHSH, CDR2 LQKENI. CDR3 length: 16 amino acids. V lost 0 bases to trimming and J lost 3 bases, with 12 bases between them. CDR3 region: CASSPPSRPDYNEQFF. In nucleotides, the CDR3 is TGTGCCAGCTCACCACCTAGTCGGCCAGACTACAATGAGCAGTTCTTC.

This clone occurred once. The gene calls are TRBV3-1 (or the pseudogene TRBV3-2) and TRBJ1-2, with 9 nucleotides matching TRBD1. Germline V gene sequence: CDR1 LGHDT, CDR2 YNNKEL (reference sequence). J lost 2 bases, V lost 2 bases, and 6 bases had no gene match. The CDR3 is made up of 16 amino acids. The CDR3 loop reads CASSQQRGQGNYGYTF. CDR3 DNA: TGTGCCAGCAGCCAACAACGAGGACAGGGGAACTATGGCTACACCTTC.

V usage is TRBV5-8 and J usage is TRBJ2-1; D is unresolved. V lost 0 bases to trimming and J lost 5 bases, with 6 bases between them. Germline V gives CDR1 SGHTS, CDR2 YDEGEE. This CDR3 comprises 13 residues. The CDR3 nucleotides are TGTGCCAGCAGCTTGGCCGAGCACAATGAGCAGTTCTTC. Its protein product is CASSLAEHNEQFF.

The chain couples TRBV30 to TRBJ1-2; D possibly corresponds to TRBD1 (5 bases). In germline, CDR1 is GTSNPN, CDR2 SVGIG (reference sequence). Trimming stripped 2 bases from V and 7 bases from J, with 17 bases between. This CDR3 has 14 amino acids. This CDR3 reads CAWSTLWGVGGYTF. The CDR3 DNA sequence: TGTGCCTGGAGTACTCTATGGGGGGTTGGTGGCTACACCTTC.

The chain recombines TRBV11-3 with TRBJ2-1; a possible D gene is TRBD1 (5 bases). Germline assignment: CDR1 SGHNT and CDR2 YENEEA. Trimming took off 5 bases at V and 3 bases at J, with 14 bases between the two ends. This CDR3 is built from 15 residues. The DNA of the CDR3 is TGTGCCAGCAGCCTAAGACAGAATAACTACAATGAGCAGTTCTTC. This gives the protein CASSLRQNNYNEQFF. The complete variable domain, with remaining parts taken from reference TRBV11-3 and TRBJ2-1, reads EAGVVQSPRYKIIEKKQPVAFWCNPISGHNTLYWYLQNLGQGPELLIRYENEEAVDDSQLPKDRFSAERLKGVDSTLKIQPAELGDSAVYLCASSLRQNNYNEQFFGPGTRLTVL.

V usage is TRBV12-5 and J usage is TRBJ2-1; D possibly corresponds to TRBD1 (6 bases). The CDR3 is 16 amino acids. Germline V lookup: CDR1 LGHNT, CDR2 FRNRAP. V gave up 6 bases and J gave up 8 bases, with 23 bases separating them. CDR3 DNA sequence: TGTGCTAGTGGCCCTCGGAATCAGGGGAGAGGGGATGAGCAGTTCTTC. Protein: CASGPRNQGRGDEQFF.